This T cell receptor (beta chain) originates from a study of T cell repertoires in cytomegalovirus infection. As for the study in general: An indication of both CMV infection and matching HLA type came from public TCR beta signatures.

Note on this clonotype: Its antigen is unknown.

Study outcomes and limitations: There were carriers of CMV plus the relevant HLA, and cumulative public TCR beta family frequency identified them. CMV-specific TCR beta clonotypes restricted by HLA-C dominated the ex vivo response.

Germline V gene sequence: CDR1 MNHEY, CDR2 SVGAGI. V lost 6 bases and J lost 4; bases outside the gene matches: 9. This CDR3 has 14 residues. TCRdb independently ran MiXCR on the reads; one entry per CDR3 protein. The profile shows roughly 68,000 distinct CDR3 sequences, 20% of them singletons. The material was CD8+ T cells from cultured PBMCs, obtained from culture after CMV antigen stimulation. The chain carries TRBV6-5 and TRBJ2-7, with 7 bases that match TRBD1. The receptor was derived from a human donor in good health (CMV status not recorded). Some clones in this sample may be carry-over from other donors' samples. CDR3 sequence (DNA): TGTGCCAGCAGCTATACAGGGGAAGAGTACGAGCAGTACTTC. It translates to CASSYTGEEYEQYF.